A selection of T cell receptor beta chains follows, all from one sample in a study of CD8+ T cells in alopecia areata. Produced via immunoSEQ multiplex PCR; TCRdb's table is partial and in-frame only. The data hold about 70,000 clones, with 29% observed a single time. The sample consisted of CD8+ T cells sorted from blood, taken at week 4, from a patient treated with tofacitinib. Source of these receptors: a human donor with alopecia areata. CDR3s leave out the opening cysteine and the closing phenylalanine or tryptophan. The order of the fields is V gene, D gene, CDR3 length, CDR3 protein. A D gene is named only where the DNA matches it firmly.

>TRBV29-1|.|14
SVGLVREPLGDGYT
>TRBV30|TRBD1|12
AWSAGQGNEKLF
>TRBV6-5|TRBD2|12
ASSYGLAGYEQY
>TRBV4-3|.|14
ASSQDEGGANTEAF
>TRBV4-1|.|14
ASSQEGDGTQETQY
>TRBV6-4|.|11
ASSDVGGHEQF
>TRBV6-1|.|12
ASRTGLDYNEQF
>TRBV11-2|.|12
ASSLVNWGDEQF
>TRBV29-1|.|12
SVEGGSPGDTQY
>TRBV27|TRBD1|15
ASSLRRDRGRGETQY
>TRBV27|.|11
ASSLSRAYEQY
>TRBV25-1|.|9
ASSEGYEQY
>TRBV7-9|.|12
ASSLGNSYQPQH
>TRBV29-1|.|10
SVFDMTYEQY
>TRBV27|TRBD1|11
ASTLTGGTEAF
>TRBV29-1|.|10
SVVGAAGELF
>TRBV27|.|12
ASSLSQTYNEQF
>TRBV27|.|11
ASSLGHRYEQY
>TRBV29-1|.|14
SVEGAAGGVTDTQY
>TRBV15|TRBD2|13
ATSRVSGRRGEQF
>TRBV30|.|10
ACLQKNYGYT
>TRBV20-1|.|8
SAGGPEQF
>TRBV7-9|TRBD2|16
ASSPIVGLAGEVDTQY
>TRBV27|.|12
ASSTRSSSYEQY
>TRBV7-2|.|10
ASSLVKYEQF
>TRBV19|TRBD2|13
ASSIAPGGSNEQF
>TRBV27|TRBD1|10
ASSQGVRELF
>TRBV5-8|TRBD2|12
ASSLSSGNYEQY
>TRBV7-9|TRBD1|12
ASSSDREYNEQF
>TRBV6-5|TRBD1|13
ASSQDRGDRQPQH
>TRBV4-3|.|14
ASSQGSSAGNTEAF
>TRBV29-1|.|8
SVAPDTQY
>TRBV13|.|11
ASSPQGADTQY
>TRBV20-1|.|8
SAEQYEQY
>TRBV5-1|.|10
ASSLVRYEQY
>TRBV19|TRBD2|11
ASSWREAGEQF
>TRBV4-1|.|15
ASSQEGYGQSNQPQH
>TRBV28|TRBD2|14
ASSFPTSGGSYEQY
>TRBV9|.|12
ASSEGGHPVTIY
>TRBV6-1|TRBD1|13
ASSGPGQGTYEQY
>TRBV29-1|TRBD1|14
SVALGGGGESYGYT
>TRBV15|.|10
ATRSGNQPQH
>TRBV4-3|TRBD1|14
ASSQDGEGATDTQY
>TRBV19|.|13
ASSPWDGSYNEQF
>TRBV6-5|.|11
ASSYSRRETQY
>TRBV29-1|.|9
SGYSFAEAF
>TRBV30|.|10
AWSWSGPGAF
>TRBV29-1|.|12
SVPGPANTGELF
>TRBV29-1|.|11
SVRPTGLYEQY
>TRBV29-1|.|11
SVVRSNSYEQY
>TRBV10-3|.|10
AIRQLRNEQF